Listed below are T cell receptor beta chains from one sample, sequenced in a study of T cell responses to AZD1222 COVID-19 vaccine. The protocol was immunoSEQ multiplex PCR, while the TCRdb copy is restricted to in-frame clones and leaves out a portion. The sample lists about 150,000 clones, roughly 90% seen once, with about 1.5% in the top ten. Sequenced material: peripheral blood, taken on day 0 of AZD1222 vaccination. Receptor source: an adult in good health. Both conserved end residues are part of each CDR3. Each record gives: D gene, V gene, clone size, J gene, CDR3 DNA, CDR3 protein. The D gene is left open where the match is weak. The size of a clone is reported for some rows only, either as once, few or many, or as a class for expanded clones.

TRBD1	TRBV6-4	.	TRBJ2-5	TGTGCCAGCAGTGACAAGACAGGGGGCCAAGAGACCCAGTACTTC	CASSDKTGGQETQYF
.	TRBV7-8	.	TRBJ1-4	TGTGCCAGCAGCCCCCGGCGGGTATCTAATGAAAAACTGTTTTTT	CASSPRRVSNEKLFF
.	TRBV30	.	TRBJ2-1	TGTGCCTGGAGTGTTACAGAGGGCGGCCAGTTCTTC	CAWSVTEGGQFF
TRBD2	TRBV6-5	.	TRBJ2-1	TGTGCCAGCAGTTACTCTAGCGGGGCTGAGCAGTTCTTC	CASSYSSGAEQFF
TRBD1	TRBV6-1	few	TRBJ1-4	TGTGCCAGCAGTGATCTAACAGGGGGAAATGAAAAACTGTTTTTT	CASSDLTGGNEKLFF
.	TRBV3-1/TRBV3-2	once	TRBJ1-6	TGTGCCAGCTCCCCCGCAGTGTCCGATTCACCCCTCCACTTT	CASSPAVSDSPLHF
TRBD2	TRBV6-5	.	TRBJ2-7	TGTGCCAGCACAGCGGGGGACCCCTACGAGCAGTACTTC	CASTAGDPYEQYF
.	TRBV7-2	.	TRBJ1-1	TGTGCCAGCAGCTTAGCCCCTTGGGGGAACACTGAAGCTTTCTTT	CASSLAPWGNTEAFF
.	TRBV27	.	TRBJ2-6	TGTGCCAGCAGTTTATCATCCCCGACCGGGGCCAACGTCCTGACTTTC	CASSLSSPTGANVLTF
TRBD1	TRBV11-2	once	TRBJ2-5	TGTGCCAGCAGCTTCGCCGGGACAGGGTCTAGTGAGACCCAGTACTTC	CASSFAGTGSSETQYF
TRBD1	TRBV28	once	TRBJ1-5	TGTGCCAGCACCTTACAGGGGGCGAGCAATCAGCCCCAGCATTTT	CASTLQGASNQPQHF
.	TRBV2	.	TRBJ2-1	TGTGCCAGCAGAGAATTTAACAATGAGCAGTTCTTC	CASREFNNEQFF
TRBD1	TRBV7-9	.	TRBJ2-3	TGTGCCAGCAGCAAGACAGGGATCGGCACAGATACGCAGTATTTT	CASSKTGIGTDTQYF
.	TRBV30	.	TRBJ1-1	TGTGCCTGGAGTGTACAAAGCACTGAAGCTTTCTTT	CAWSVQSTEAFF
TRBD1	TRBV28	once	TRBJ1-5	TGTGCCAGCAGACGGACAGGGGGCAATCAGCCCCAGCATTTT	CASRRTGGNQPQHF
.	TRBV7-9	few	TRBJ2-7	TGTGCCAGCGACCGGAGGGGGATCCAATACTTC	CASDRRGIQYF
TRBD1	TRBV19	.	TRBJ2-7	TGTGCCAGTAGTATAGGGCCCCCCACAGGGGCGAGGGAGCAGTACTTC	CASSIGPPTGAREQYF